A selection of T cell receptor beta chains follows, all from one sample in a study of blood T cell repertoires in COVID-19. The repertoire was sequenced with immunoSEQ multiplex PCR; TCRdb's copy has only in-frame clones and lacks some. The table has 100,000 or so clones, around 81% seen once. Sample: peripheral blood. Receptors originate from a man aged 55 to 69 with acute or convalescent COVID-19. Both conserved end residues are part of each CDR3. A D gene is named only where the DNA matches it firmly. Rows may omit the clone size; those that give it use once, few, many or a size class.

abundance | j_gene | v_gene | d_gene | len | CDR3aa | CDR3nt
NA | TRBJ2-6 | TRBV6-5 | NA | 14 | CASKDRSGANVLTF | TGTGCCAGCAAAGACAGGTCTGGGGCCAACGTCCTGACTTTC
NA | TRBJ2-7 | TRBV6-5 | NA | 15 | CASRYPDRQAGEQYF | TGTGCCAGCAGGTACCCGGACAGGCAAGCGGGCGAGCAGTACTTC
NA | TRBJ2-5 | TRBV7-2 | NA | 13 | CASSFLSQETQYF | TGTGCCAGCAGCTTCCTGTCTCAAGAGACCCAGTACTTC
NA | TRBJ2-5 | TRBV7-9 | NA | 15 | CASSLGGGNQETQYF | TGTGCCAGCAGCTTAGGGGGCGGGAACCAAGAGACCCAGTACTTC
NA | TRBJ1-5 | TRBV27 | TRBD1 | 13 | CASQGQGGQPQHF | TGTGCCAGCCAGGGACAGGGAGGACAGCCCCAGCATTTT
NA | TRBJ1-2 | TRBV5-6 | TRBD1 | 13 | CASSLGGQGTVTF | TGTGCCAGCAGCTTGGGGGGACAGGGGACCGTCACCTTC
few | TRBJ1-2 | TRBV3-1/TRBV3-2 | NA | 15 | CASSQDRGAGYGYTF | TGTGCCAGCAGCCAAGATCGGGGGGCAGGGTATGGCTACACCTTC
NA | TRBJ2-7 | TRBV14 | NA | 15 | CASSFSRAGFYEQYF | TGTGCCAGCAGCTTTAGCCGGGCAGGGTTCTACGAGCAGTACTTC
NA | TRBJ1-4 | TRBV19 | TRBD1 | 14 | CASSIWQGVEKLFF | TGTGCCAGTAGTATCTGGCAGGGGGTAGAAAAACTGTTTTTT
few | TRBJ2-4 | TRBV5-4 | TRBD2 | 18 | CASSFLAGSRGAKNIQYF | TGTGCCAGCAGCTTCCTAGCGGGGTCGAGGGGGGCCAAAAACATTCAGTACTTC
few | TRBJ1-1 | TRBV18 | TRBD1 | 12 | CASSPRGPEAFF | TGTGCCAGCTCACCGAGGGGGCCTGAAGCTTTCTTT
NA | TRBJ2-5 | TRBV14 | NA | 13 | CASSAQYQETQYF | TGTGCCAGCAGCGCCCAGTACCAAGAGACCCAGTACTTC
NA | TRBJ2-6 | TRBV18 | TRBD2 | 16 | CASSPAAGVVANVLTF | TGTGCCAGCTCACCCGCGGCGGGGGTCGTGGCCAACGTCCTGACTTTC
NA | TRBJ1-5 | TRBV5-8 | NA | 12 | CASRFVGQPQHF | TGTGCCAGCAGGTTTGTCGGGCAGCCCCAGCATTTT
once | TRBJ1-2 | TRBV11-2 | NA | 14 | CASSLLPGDYGYTF | TGTGCCAGCAGCTTATTGCCAGGCGACTATGGCTACACCTTC
NA | TRBJ1-4 | TRBV7-2 | NA | 15 | CASSLWRTTNEKLFF | TGTGCCAGCAGCTTATGGAGAACAACTAATGAAAAACTGTTTTTT
NA | TRBJ1-2 | TRBV5-1 | NA | 16 | CASSPGSHSEVVGYTF | TGCGCCAGCAGCCCGGGGTCCCACAGTGAAGTTGTTGGCTACACCTTC
NA | TRBJ2-6 | TRBV9 | NA | 17 | CASSEPLGGRGANVLTF | TGTGCCAGCAGCGAGCCCCTAGGAGGGCGTGGGGCCAACGTCCTGACTTTC
few | TRBJ1-2 | TRBV7-9 | TRBD1 | 15 | CASSLGQGVGYGYTF | TGTGCCAGCAGCTTAGGACAGGGTGTCGGCTATGGCTACACCTTC
few | TRBJ1-5 | TRBV19 | TRBD1 | 15 | CASRGTGFSNQPQHF | TGTGCCAGTAGAGGGACAGGGTTTAGCAATCAGCCCCAGCATTTT
NA | TRBJ1-1 | TRBV5-1 | TRBD1 | 14 | CASSWGGQASEAFF | TGCGCCAGCAGCTGGGGAGGACAGGCCTCTGAAGCTTTCTTT
NA | TRBJ1-2 | TRBV6-1 | TRBD1 | 15 | CASSEALGQGRGYTF | TGTGCCAGCAGTGAAGCCCTAGGACAGGGTCGTGGCTACACCTTC
NA | TRBJ2-1 | TRBV10-3 | TRBD2 | 17 | CATTIRSGGDSYNEQFF | TGTGCCACCACCATTCGTAGCGGGGGAGACTCCTACAATGAGCAGTTCTTC
NA | TRBJ1-3 | TRBV19 | NA | 15 | CASSPGIRSGNTIYF | TGTGCCAGTAGTCCCGGGATCAGGTCTGGAAACACCATATATTTT
NA | TRBJ1-1 | TRBV7-9 | NA | 14 | CASSLQTMNTEAFF | TGTGCCAGCAGCCTACAGACCATGAACACTGAAGCTTTCTTT
NA | TRBJ1-2 | TRBV6-5 | TRBD1 | 15 | CASRLGQDINYGYTF | TGTGCCAGCAGGTTGGGACAGGATATTAACTATGGCTACACCTTC
few | TRBJ1-5 | TRBV4-1 | NA | 15 | CASSQQGRSNQPQHF | TGCGCCAGCAGCCAACAGGGGAGAAGCAATCAGCCCCAGCATTTT
few | TRBJ1-1 | TRBV29-1 | TRBD1 | 13 | CSVERGQTTEAFF | TGCAGCGTTGAAAGGGGGCAGACCACTGAAGCTTTCTTT
NA | TRBJ1-1 | TRBV30 | TRBD1 | 11 | CACFPDRKAFF | TGTGCCTGCTTTCCGGACAGGAAAGCTTTCTTT
NA | TRBJ2-1 | TRBV6-6 | TRBD1 | 15 | CASRTGTGLYNEQFF | TGTGCCAGCAGAACCGGGACAGGGCTCTACAATGAGCAGTTCTTC
NA | TRBJ2-5 | TRBV24-1 | TRBD1 | 16 | CATSDIGQGNQETQYF | TGTGCCACCAGTGATATAGGACAGGGCAACCAAGAGACCCAGTACTTC
NA | TRBJ1-1 | TRBV9 | NA | 17 | CASSVAGGGPMNTEAFF | TGTGCCAGCAGCGTAGCTGGGGGAGGACCTATGAACACTGAAGCTTTCTTT
NA | TRBJ2-1 | TRBV7-2 | TRBD2 | 15 | CASSLGTSGRNEQFF | TGTGCCAGCAGCTTGGGGACTAGCGGGAGAAATGAGCAGTTCTTC
NA | TRBJ2-5 | TRBV30 | NA | 12 | CAWMSRVETQYF | TGTGCCTGGATGTCCAGGGTAGAGACCCAGTACTTC
NA | TRBJ1-1 | TRBV7-9 | NA | 12 | CASSLTGTEAFF | TGTGCCAGCAGCCTAACAGGGACTGAAGCTTTCTTT
NA | TRBJ2-1 | TRBV19 | TRBD1 | 14 | CASSKGQGRNEQLF | TGTGCCAGTAGTAAAGGACAGGGAAGGAATGAGCAGCTCTTC
NA | TRBJ1-2 | TRBV6-1 | NA | 16 | CASSEALRQNGNGYTF | TGTGCCAGCAGTGAAGCGCTTCGTCAAAACGGGAACGGCTACACCTTC
NA | TRBJ2-3 | TRBV6-5 | NA | 15 | CATCRGGDCTDTQYF | TGTGCCACCTGTAGAGGAGGGGACTGCACAGATACGCAGTATTTT
NA | TRBJ1-1 | TRBV12-5 | NA | 13 | CASVGGLNTEAFF | TGTGCTAGTGTGGGAGGACTTAACACTGAAGCTTTCTTT
NA | TRBJ2-7 | TRBV7-9 | TRBD1 | 14 | CASSSGGLSYEQYF | TGTGCCAGCAGCTCAGGGGGCCTTTCCTACGAGCAGTACTTC
NA | TRBJ2-3 | TRBV7-6 | TRBD2 | 16 | CASSLEQGLEADTQYF | TGTGCCAGCAGCTTAGAACAAGGACTAGAGGCAGATACGCAGTATTTT
NA | TRBJ2-3 | TRBV10-1 | NA | 14 | CASSGRRDGDTQYF | TGCGCCAGCAGTGGAAGGAGGGACGGAGATACGCAGTATTTT
NA | TRBJ1-1 | TRBV5-1 | NA | 14 | CASSLAGGYTEAFF | TGCGCCAGCAGCTTGGCCGGGGGGTACACTGAAGCTTTCTTT
NA | TRBJ1-1 | TRBV11-2 | NA | 14 | CASKPVRRNTEAFF | TGTGCCAGCAAACCCGTAAGGAGGAACACTGAAGCTTTCTTT
NA | TRBJ2-4 | TRBV28 | NA | 14 | CASRPPQGLGIQYF | TGTGCCAGCAGGCCCCCTCAGGGGCTAGGCATTCAGTACTTC
NA | TRBJ2-1 | TRBV6-2/TRBV6-3 | TRBD1 | 15 | CASSSPLFRDRSIVF | TGTGCCAGCAGTTCGCCCTTATTTCGGGACAGGTCGATCGTCTTC